This TCR beta chain was captured in a study of regulatory T cells in long-lasting Graves disease. This clonotype has a count of ten or more. Unmatched junction bases numbered 9, after V lost 6 bases and J lost 5 bases. In germline, CDR1 is SGHVT, CDR2 SQSDAQ. This CDR3 spans 15 amino acids. CDR3-region Arm-PCR and iRepertoire HTBI primers produced the TCR beta libraries. TCRdb re-called the multiplex PCR reads with MiXCR, one entry per CDR3 protein. This table has hundreds of thousands of distinct CDR3 sequences, roughly 15% appearing once. Documented time point: newly diagnosed GD, antithyroid drugs for less than 3 months. The TCR library used RNA extracted from PBMCs. The same sample was also used in a study of T cells in Graves' hyperthyroidism and ophthalmopathy.

The rearrangement joins TRBV7-4 to TRBJ1-5; 8 bases map to TRBD1. The sequence came from a woman aged 25 to 39 with Graves disease. The starting material was peripheral blood mononuclear cells (PBMCs), obtained at new diagnosis, from a patient treated with antithyroid drugs. The DNA for the CDR3 is TGTGCCAGCAGGAACGACAGGGGTATGTATCAGCCCCAGCATTTT. Translating it yields CASRNDRGMYQPQHF.